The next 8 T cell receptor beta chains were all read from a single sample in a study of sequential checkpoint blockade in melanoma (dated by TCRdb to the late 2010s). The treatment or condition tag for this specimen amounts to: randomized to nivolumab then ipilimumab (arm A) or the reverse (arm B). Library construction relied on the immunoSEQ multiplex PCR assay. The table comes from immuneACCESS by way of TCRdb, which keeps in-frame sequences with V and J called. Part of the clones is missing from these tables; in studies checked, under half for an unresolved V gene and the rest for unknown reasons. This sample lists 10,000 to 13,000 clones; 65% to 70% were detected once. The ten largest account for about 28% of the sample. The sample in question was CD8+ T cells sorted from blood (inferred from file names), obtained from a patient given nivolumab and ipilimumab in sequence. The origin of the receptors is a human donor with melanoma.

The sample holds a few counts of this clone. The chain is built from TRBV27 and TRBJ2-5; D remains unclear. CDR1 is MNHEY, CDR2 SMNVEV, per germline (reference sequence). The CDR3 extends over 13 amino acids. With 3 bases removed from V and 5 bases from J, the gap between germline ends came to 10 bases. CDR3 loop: CASSLAPLETQYF. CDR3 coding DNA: TGTGCCAGCAGTTTGGCCCCCTTGGAGACCCAGTACTTC.

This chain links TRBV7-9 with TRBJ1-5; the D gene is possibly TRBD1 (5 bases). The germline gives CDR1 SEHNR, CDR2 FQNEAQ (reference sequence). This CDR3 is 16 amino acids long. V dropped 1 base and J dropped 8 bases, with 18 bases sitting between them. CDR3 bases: TGTGCCAGCAGCTTAGGTCTCGGGGGGGTACTTGAGCCCCAGCATTTT. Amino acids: CASSLGLGGVLEPQHF.

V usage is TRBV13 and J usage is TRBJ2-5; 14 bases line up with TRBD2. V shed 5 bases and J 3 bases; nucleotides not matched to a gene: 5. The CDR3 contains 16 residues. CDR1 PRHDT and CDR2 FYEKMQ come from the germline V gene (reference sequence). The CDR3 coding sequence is TGTGCCAGCAGCCCGATGGGACTAGCGGGAGAAGAGACCCAGTACTTC. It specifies CASSPMGLAGEETQYF.

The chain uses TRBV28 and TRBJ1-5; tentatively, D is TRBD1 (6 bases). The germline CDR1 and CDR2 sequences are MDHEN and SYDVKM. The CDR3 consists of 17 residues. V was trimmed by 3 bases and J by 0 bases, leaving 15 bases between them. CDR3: CASSLLGQHYSNQPQHF. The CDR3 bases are TGTGCCAGCAGTTTGCTCGGACAGCACTATAGCAATCAGCCCCAGCATTTT.

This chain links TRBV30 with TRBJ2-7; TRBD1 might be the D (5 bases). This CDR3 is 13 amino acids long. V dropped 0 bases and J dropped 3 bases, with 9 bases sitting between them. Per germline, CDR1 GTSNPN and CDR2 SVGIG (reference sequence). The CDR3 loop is CAWSVYQGYEQYF. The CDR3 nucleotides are TGTGCCTGGAGTGTGTACCAGGGCTACGAGCAGTACTTC.

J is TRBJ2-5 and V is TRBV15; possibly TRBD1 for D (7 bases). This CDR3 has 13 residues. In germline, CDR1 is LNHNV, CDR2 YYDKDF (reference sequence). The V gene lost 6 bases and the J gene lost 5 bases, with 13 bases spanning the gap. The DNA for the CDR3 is TGTGCCACCAGAGAACAGGGGAGGGAGACCCAGTACTTC. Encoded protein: CATREQGRETQYF.

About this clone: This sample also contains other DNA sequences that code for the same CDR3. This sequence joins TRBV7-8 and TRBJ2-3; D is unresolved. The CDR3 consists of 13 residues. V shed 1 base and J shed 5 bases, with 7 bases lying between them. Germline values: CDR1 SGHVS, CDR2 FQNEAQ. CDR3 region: CASSLDRGDTQYF. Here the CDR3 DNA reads TGTGCCAGCAGCTTAGACCGAGGAGATACGCAGTATTTT.

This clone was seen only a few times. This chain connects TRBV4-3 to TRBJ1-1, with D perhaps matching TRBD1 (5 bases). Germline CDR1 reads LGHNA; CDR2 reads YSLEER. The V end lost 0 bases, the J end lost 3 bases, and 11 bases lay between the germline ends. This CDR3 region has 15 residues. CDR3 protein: CASSQDVGRDTEAFF. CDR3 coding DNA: TGCGCCAGCAGCCAAGATGTCGGCAGGGACACTGAAGCTTTCTTT.